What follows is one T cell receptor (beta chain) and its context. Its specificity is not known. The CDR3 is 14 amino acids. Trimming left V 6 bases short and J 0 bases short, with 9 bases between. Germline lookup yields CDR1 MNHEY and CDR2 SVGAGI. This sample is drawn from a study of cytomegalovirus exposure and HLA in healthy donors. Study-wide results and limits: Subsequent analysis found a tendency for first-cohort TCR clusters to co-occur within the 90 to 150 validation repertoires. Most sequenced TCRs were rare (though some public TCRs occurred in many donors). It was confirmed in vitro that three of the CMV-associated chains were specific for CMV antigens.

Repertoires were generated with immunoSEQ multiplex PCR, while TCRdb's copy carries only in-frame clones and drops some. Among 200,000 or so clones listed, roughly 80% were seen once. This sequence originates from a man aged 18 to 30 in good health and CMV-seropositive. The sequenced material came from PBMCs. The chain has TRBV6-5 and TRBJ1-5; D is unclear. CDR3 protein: CASSLFYSNQPQHF. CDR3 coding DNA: TGTGCCAGCAGCCTATTCTATAGCAATCAGCCCCAGCATTTT.